This T cell receptor (beta chain) is from a study of vaccination effects on CD4 cells after COVID-19. The data were produced by immunoSEQ multiplex PCR, yet TCRdb's version contains in-frame clones alone and is incomplete. Among about 64,000 clones listed, under 80% were seen once. This clone was counted a few times. Its antigen is not known. Culture lasted about 10 days before CD4+ T cell isolation. PCR confirmed that the person was infected with SARS-CoV-2 between March and December 2020. The source material was CD4+ T cells from PBMCs cultured without peptide, sampled before COVID-19 vaccination. This TCR was sampled from a human donor who had a prior SARS-CoV-2 infection.

Here the CDR3 reads CASSSLTGGVGETQYF. CDR3 sequence (DNA): TGTGCCAGCAGCTCCTTGACAGGGGGCGTAGGAGAGACCCAGTACTTC. The chain recombines TRBV28 with TRBJ2-5; TRBD1 matches 10 bases. The CDR3 length is 16 residues. The germline V gene encodes CDR1 MDHEN and CDR2 SYDVKM. V was pared by 6 bases and J by 4 bases, with 11 bases of the junction left unmatched.